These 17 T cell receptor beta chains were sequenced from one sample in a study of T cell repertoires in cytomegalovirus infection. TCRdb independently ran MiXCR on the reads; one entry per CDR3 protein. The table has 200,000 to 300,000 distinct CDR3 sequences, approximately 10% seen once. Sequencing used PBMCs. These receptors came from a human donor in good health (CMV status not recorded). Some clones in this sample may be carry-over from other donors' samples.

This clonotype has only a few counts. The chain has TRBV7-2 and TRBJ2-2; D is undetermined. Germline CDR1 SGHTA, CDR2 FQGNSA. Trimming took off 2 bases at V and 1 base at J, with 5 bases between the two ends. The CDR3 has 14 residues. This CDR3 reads CASSLLWNTGELFF. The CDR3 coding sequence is TGTGCCAGCAGCTTACTTTGGAACACCGGGGAGCTGTTTTTT.

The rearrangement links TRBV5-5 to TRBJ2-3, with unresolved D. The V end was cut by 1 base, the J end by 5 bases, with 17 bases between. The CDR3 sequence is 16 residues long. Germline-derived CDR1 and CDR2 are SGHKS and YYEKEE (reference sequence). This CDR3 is CASSLSGPSRVDTQYF. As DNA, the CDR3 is TGTGCCAGCAGCTTGTCCGGACCATCAAGGGTAGATACGCAGTATTTT. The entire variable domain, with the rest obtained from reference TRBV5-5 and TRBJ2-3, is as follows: DAGVTQSPTHLIKTRGQQVTLRCSPISGHKSVSWYQQVLGQGPQFIFQYYEKEERGRGNFPDRFSARQFPNYSSELNVNALLLGDSALYLCASSLSGPSRVDTQYFGPGTRLTVL.

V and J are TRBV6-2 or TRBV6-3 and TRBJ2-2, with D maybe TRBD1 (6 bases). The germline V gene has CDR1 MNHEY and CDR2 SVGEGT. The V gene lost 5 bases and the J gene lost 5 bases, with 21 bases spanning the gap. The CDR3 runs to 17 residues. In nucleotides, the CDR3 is TGTGCCAGCAGTGCTGTCTCAGGGACACTCAAAACCGGGGAGCTGTTTTTT. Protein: CASSAVSGTLKTGELFF.

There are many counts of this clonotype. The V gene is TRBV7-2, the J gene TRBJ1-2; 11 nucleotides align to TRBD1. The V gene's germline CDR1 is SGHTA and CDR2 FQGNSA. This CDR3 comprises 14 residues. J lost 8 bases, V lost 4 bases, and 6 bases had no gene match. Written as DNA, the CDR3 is TGTGCCAGCAGCTCGGACAGGGGGCAGGGAGGCTACACCTTC. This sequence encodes CASSSDRGQGGYTF. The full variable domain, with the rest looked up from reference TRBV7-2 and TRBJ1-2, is GAGVSQSPSNKVTEKGKDVELRCDPISGHTALYWYRQSLGQGLEFLIYFQGNSAPDKSGLPSDRFSAERTGGSVSTLTIQRTQQEDSAVYLCASSSDRGQGGYTFGSGTRLTVV.

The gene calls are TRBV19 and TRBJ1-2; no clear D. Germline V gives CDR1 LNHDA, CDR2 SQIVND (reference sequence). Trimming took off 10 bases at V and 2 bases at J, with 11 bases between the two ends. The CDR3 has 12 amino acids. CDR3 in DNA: TGTGCCACCAGCCCCGGGAACTATGGCTACACCTTC. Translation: CATSPGNYGYTF.

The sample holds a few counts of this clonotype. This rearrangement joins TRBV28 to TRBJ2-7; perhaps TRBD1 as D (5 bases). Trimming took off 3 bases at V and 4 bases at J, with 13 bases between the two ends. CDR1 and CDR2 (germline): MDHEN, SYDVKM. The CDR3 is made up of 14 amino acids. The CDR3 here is CASSFGGQQYEQYF. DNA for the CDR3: TGTGCCAGCAGTTTTGGCGGACAACAGTACGAGCAGTACTTC.

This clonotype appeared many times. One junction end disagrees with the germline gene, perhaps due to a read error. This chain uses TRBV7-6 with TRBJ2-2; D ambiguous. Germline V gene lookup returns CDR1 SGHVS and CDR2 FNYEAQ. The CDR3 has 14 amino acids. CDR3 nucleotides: TGTGCTAGCAGCACAACAGATGGGACCGGGGAGCTGTTTTTT. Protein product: CASSTTDGTGELFF.

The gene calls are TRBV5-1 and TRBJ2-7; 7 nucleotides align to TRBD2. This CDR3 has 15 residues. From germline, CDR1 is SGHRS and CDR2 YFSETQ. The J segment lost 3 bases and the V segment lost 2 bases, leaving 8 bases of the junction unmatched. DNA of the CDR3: TGCGCCAGCAGCTTCGGAAGCGGGGATGTCTACGAGCAGTACTTC. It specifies CASSFGSGDVYEQYF.

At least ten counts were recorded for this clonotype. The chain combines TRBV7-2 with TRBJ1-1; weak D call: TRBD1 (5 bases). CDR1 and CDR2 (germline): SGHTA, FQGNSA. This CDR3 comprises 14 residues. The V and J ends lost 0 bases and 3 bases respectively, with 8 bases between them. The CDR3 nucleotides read TGTGCCAGCAGCTTAGCTTTCAGGGACACTGAAGCTTTCTTT. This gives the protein CASSLAFRDTEAFF.

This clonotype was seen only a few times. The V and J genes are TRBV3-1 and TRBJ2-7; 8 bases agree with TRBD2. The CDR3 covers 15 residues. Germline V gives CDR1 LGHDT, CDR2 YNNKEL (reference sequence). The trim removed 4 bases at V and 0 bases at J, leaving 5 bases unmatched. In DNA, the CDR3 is TGTGCCAGCAGCCTCGGGGGGGACACCTCCTACGAGCAGTACTTC. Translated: CASSLGGDTSYEQYF.

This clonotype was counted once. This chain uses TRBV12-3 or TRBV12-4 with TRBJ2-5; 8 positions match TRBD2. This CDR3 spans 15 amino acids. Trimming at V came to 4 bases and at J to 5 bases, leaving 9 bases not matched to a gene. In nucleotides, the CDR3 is TGTGCCAGCAGTTCCGGGACGGGAGGGACGGAGACCCAGTACTTC. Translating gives CASSSGTGGTETQYF.

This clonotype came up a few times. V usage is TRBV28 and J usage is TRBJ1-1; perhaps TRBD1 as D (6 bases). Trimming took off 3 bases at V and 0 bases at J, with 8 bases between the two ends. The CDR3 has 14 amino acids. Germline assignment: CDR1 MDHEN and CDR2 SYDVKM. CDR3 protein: CASSFDRLNTEAFF. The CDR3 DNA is TGTGCCAGCAGTTTCGACAGGCTGAACACTGAAGCTTTCTTT.

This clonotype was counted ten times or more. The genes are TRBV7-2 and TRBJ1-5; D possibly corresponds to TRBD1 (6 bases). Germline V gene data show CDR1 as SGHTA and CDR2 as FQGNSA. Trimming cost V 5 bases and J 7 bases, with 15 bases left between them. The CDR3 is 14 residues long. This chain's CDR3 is CASSPVQGNQPQHF. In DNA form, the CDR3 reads TGTGCCAGCAGCCCGGTACAGGGTAACCAGCCCCAGCATTTT.

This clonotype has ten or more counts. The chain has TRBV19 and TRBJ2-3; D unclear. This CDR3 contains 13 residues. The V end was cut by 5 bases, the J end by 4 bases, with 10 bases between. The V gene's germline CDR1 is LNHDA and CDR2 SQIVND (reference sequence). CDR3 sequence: CASSLDLPDTQYF. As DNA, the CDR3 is TGTGCCAGTAGTTTGGACCTGCCAGATACGCAGTATTTT.

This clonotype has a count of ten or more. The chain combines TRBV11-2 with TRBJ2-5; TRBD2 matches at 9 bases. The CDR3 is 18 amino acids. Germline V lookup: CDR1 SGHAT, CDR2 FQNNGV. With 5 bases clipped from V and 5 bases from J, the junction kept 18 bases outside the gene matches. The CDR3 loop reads CASSLGARAGGPEETQYF. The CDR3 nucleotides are TGTGCCAGCAGCCTGGGAGCTCGGGCGGGAGGGCCGGAGGAGACCCAGTACTTC.

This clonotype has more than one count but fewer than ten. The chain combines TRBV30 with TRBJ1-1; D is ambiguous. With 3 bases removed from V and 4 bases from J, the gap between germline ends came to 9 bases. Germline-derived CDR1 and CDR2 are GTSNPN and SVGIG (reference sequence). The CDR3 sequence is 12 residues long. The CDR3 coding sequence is TGTGCCTGGAGACGGATGGTCACTGAAGCTTTCTTT. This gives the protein CAWRRMVTEAFF. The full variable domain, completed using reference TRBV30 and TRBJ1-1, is SQTIHQWPATLVQPVGSPLSLECTVEGTSNPNLYWYRQAAGRGLQLLFYSVGIGQISSEVPQNLSASRPQDRQFILSSKKLLLSDSGFYLCAWRRMVTEAFFGQGTRLTVV.

CDR3 DNA sequence: TGTGCCTGGAACGCAGGGACTTGGGATTCACCCCTCCACTTT. Residues: CAWNAGTWDSPLHF. This chain joins TRBV30 and TRBJ1-6; perhaps TRBD1 as D (5 bases). The CDR3 is 14 residues long. V was cut by 4 bases and J by 8 bases, with 15 bases left in between. Germline V gene data show CDR1 as GTSNPN and CDR2 as SVGIG (reference sequence).